This is a list of T cell receptor beta chains from one sample in a study of CD8+ T cells in alopecia areata. TCRdb keeps only in-frame clones here, not all; method: immunoSEQ multiplex PCR. The data show tens of thousands of clones, less than 70% seen once. Sequenced material: NKG2D-high CD8+ T cells sorted from blood. The receptor source for this set is a human donor with alopecia areata. Both conserved end residues are part of each CDR3. The D gene is left open where the match is weak. Expanded clones are given a class, and other clones once, few, many or no size at all.

TRBJ2-1,TRBV9,NA,NA,CASSSPPLF,TGTGCCAGCAGCTCCCCGCCGCTCTTC
TRBJ2-1,TRBV7-2,TRBD1,few,CASSPPPRQGGREQFF,TGTGCCAGCAGCCCCCCGCCGAGACAGGGTGGGAGAGAGCAGTTCTTC
TRBJ1-5,TRBV7-9,NA,NA,CASSPDRNQPQHF,TGTGCCAGCAGCCCCGACAGGAATCAGCCCCAGCATTTT
TRBJ2-7,TRBV11-3,NA,once,CASSLDPGSEQYF,TGTGCCAGCAGCTTAGATCCAGGGAGCGAGCAGTACTTC
TRBJ2-1,TRBV27,NA,NA,CASSQRLGTYNEQFF,TGTGCCAGCAGTCAACGACTGGGAACATACAATGAGCAGTTCTTC
TRBJ2-2,TRBV28,NA,few,CASSIYLQDPNTGELFF,TGTGCCAGCAGTATTTATTTACAGGACCCGAACACCGGGGAGCTGTTTTTT
TRBJ2-1,TRBV4-1,NA,few,CASSYLRGHEQFF,TGCGCCAGCAGCTACCTTCGAGGTCATGAGCAGTTCTTC
TRBJ1-1,TRBV4-1,TRBD1,NA,CASSQDTGGNTEAFF,TGCGCCAGCAGCCAAGACACAGGGGGGAACACTGAAGCTTTCTTT
TRBJ2-7,TRBV7-2,NA,NA,CASRSYSRPIYEQYF,TGTGCCAGCAGATCTTACTCCCGGCCCATCTACGAGCAGTACTTC
TRBJ2-7,TRBV7-9,TRBD1,NA,CASSLRQGIDEQYF,TGTGCCAGCAGCTTAAGACAGGGGATCGACGAGCAGTACTTC
TRBJ2-1,TRBV7-3,TRBD1,NA,CASSLTPGTGLNEQFF,TGTGCCAGCAGCTTAACTCCCGGGACAGGGCTAAATGAGCAGTTCTTC
TRBJ2-2,TRBV9,NA,NA,CASSPRHTGELFF,TGTGCCAGCAGCCCGCGGCACACCGGGGAGCTGTTTTTT
TRBJ2-7,TRBV5-1,NA,NA,CASSLVETQQYF,TGCGCCAGCAGCTTGGTCGAGACTCAGCAGTACTTC
TRBJ1-4,TRBV7-9,NA,NA,CASSPRAFEEKLFF,TGTGCCAGCAGTCCGAGGGCGTTTGAAGAAAAACTGTTTTTT
TRBJ2-7,TRBV13,NA,few,CASSPGHHEQYF,TGTGCCAGCAGCCCCGGACACCACGAGCAGTACTTC
TRBJ2-2,TRBV7-9,NA,NA,CAPRPDSNTGELFF,TGTGCCCCCCGCCCAGACAGTAACACCGGGGAGCTGTTTTTT
TRBJ2-7,TRBV6-6,NA,NA,CASSRRKRAPYEQYF,TGTGCCAGCAGCCGCAGGAAGCGGGCGCCCTACGAGCAGTACTTC
TRBJ2-7,TRBV29-1,NA,few,CSVERREPYEQYF,TGCAGCGTTGAAAGGAGGGAACCCTACGAGCAGTACTTC
TRBJ2-7,TRBV4-1,NA,NA,CASSQGSASGAYEQYF,TGCGCCAGCAGCCAAGGATCCGCCAGTGGAGCATACGAGCAGTACTTC
TRBJ2-1,TRBV4-1,NA,NA,CASSQDRSGVGDEQFF,TGCGCCAGCAGCCAAGACCGGTCAGGGGTTGGTGATGAGCAGTTCTTC
TRBJ2-3,TRBV6-5,TRBD2,NA,CASSYGLAGEDTQYF,TGTGCCAGCAGTTACGGGTTAGCGGGAGAAGATACGCAGTATTTT
TRBJ2-1,TRBV27,NA,NA,CASSSDREAYNEQFF,TGTGCCAGCAGTTCCGACAGGGAGGCCTACAATGAGCAGTTCTTC
TRBJ2-1,TRBV7-9,NA,NA,CASIRANEQFF,TGTGCCAGCATTCGGGCCAATGAGCAGTTCTTC
TRBJ2-5,TRBV7-8,NA,NA,CASRKPGRQETQYF,TGTGCCAGCAGGAAACCGGGACGACAAGAGACCCAGTACTTC
TRBJ2-7,TRBV4-3,NA,NA,CASSQVGGPSYEQYF,TGCGCCAGCAGCCAGGTAGGGGGGCCCTCCTACGAGCAGTACTTC
TRBJ1-1,TRBV29-1,NA,NA,CSGDRDGRATEAFF,TGCAGCGGGGACCGGGACGGGCGGGCCACTGAAGCTTTCTTT
TRBJ2-3,TRBV9,TRBD2,NA,CASSARAGGGTDTQYF,TGTGCCAGCAGCGCACGAGCGGGAGGCGGTACAGATACGCAGTATTTT